These T cell receptor beta chains were read from a single sample in a study of shared clonotypes between healthy human individuals. Sequencing was performed with immunoSEQ multiplex PCR; in TCRdb, only in-frame clones are kept and a portion is missing. Of 950,000 to 1,100,000 clones in the sample, 65% to 75% are singletons; the top ten hold around 1.5%. The sequenced sample was memory CD4+ T cells sorted from blood. The receptors stem from a young man in good health. Each CDR3 is given with its conserved first and last residue. A D gene is named only where the DNA matches it firmly. The size of a clone is reported for some rows only, either as once, few or many, or as a class for expanded clones.

clone_size d_call j_call v_call cdr3_aa cdr3_nt
. . TRBJ2-1 TRBV25-1 CASSEVAGKPYNEQFF TGTGCCAGCAGTGAAGTGGCAGGGAAGCCCTACAATGAGCAGTTCTTC
. TRBD2 TRBJ2-5 TRBV28 CASSLFRLAEETQYF TGTGCCAGCAGTTTATTCCGACTAGCCGAAGAGACCCAGTACTTC
. . TRBJ2-6 TRBV6-5 CASRSMGGANVLTF TGTGCCAGCAGAAGTATGGGGGGGGCCAACGTCCTGACTTTC
. . TRBJ2-2 TRBV7-2 CASSLEPTGRGELFF TGTGCCAGCAGCTTAGAACCGACAGGGAGGGGGGAGCTGTTTTTT
. . TRBJ2-7 TRBV18 CASSPFTPNEQYF TGTGCCAGCTCACCTTTCACTCCCAACGAGCAGTACTTC
. . TRBJ1-4 TRBV5-1 CASRITGATNEKLFF TGCGCCAGCAGGATAACAGGTGCAACTAATGAAAAACTGTTTTTT
. TRBD2 TRBJ2-1 TRBV29-1 CSVENRLAKNEQFF TGCAGCGTTGAGAATAGACTAGCGAAGAATGAGCAGTTCTTC
. TRBD1 TRBJ2-2 TRBV6-1 CASNTGTVLRGELFF TGTGCCAGCAATACCGGGACAGTGTTGAGGGGGGAGCTGTTTTTT
few TRBD1 TRBJ2-1 TRBV25-1 CASSVTGGREQFF TGTGCCAGCAGTGTTACAGGGGGACGTGAGCAGTTCTTC
once . TRBJ2-7 TRBV7-3 CASSLVGGHDEQYF TGTGCCAGCAGCTTGGTCGGGGGGCACGACGAGCAGTACTTC
once . TRBJ1-3 TRBV30 CAWSNRAQVSGNTIYF TGTGCCTGGAGCAACCGGGCCCAGGTATCTGGAAACACCATATATTTT
. . TRBJ2-1 TRBV27 CASSPEDEQFF TGTGCCAGCAGTCCCGAAGATGAGCAGTTCTTC
. TRBD1 TRBJ2-4 TRBV7-9 CASSLGQGEPFKNIQYF TGTGCCAGCAGCCTGGGACAGGGGGAACCCTTCAAAAACATTCAGTACTTC
. . TRBJ2-2 TRBV7-2 CASSPLPGELFF TGTGCCAGCAGCCCCCTTCCCGGGGAGCTGTTTTTT
. TRBD1 TRBJ1-3 TRBV5-4 CASSLGGQANTIYF TGTGCCAGCAGCTTGGGAGGACAGGCAAACACCATATATTTT
. . TRBJ1-5 TRBV7-9 CASSLQTDNQPQHF TGTGCCAGCAGCTTACAGACCGACAATCAGCCCCAGCATTTT